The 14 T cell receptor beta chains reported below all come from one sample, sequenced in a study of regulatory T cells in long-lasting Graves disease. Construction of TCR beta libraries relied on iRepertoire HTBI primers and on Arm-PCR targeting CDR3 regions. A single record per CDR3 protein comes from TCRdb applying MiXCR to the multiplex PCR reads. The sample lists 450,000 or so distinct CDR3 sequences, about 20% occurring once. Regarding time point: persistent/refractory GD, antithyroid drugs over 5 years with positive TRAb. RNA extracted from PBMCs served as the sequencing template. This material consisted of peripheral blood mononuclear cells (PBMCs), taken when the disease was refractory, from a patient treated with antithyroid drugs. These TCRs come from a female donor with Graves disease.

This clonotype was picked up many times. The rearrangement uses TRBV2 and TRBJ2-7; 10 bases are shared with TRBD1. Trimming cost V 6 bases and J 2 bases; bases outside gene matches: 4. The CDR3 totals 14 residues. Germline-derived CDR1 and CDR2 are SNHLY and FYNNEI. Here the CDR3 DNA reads TGTGCCAGCAGGCCCGGACAGGGGGCCTACGAGCAGTACTTC. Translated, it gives CASRPGQGAYEQYF.

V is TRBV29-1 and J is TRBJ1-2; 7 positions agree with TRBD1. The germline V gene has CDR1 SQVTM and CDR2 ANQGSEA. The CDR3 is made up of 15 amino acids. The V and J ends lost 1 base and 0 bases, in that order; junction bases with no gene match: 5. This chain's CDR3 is CSVEGRGATNYGYTF. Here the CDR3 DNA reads TGCAGCGTTGAAGGCAGGGGGGCGACTAACTATGGCTACACCTTC.

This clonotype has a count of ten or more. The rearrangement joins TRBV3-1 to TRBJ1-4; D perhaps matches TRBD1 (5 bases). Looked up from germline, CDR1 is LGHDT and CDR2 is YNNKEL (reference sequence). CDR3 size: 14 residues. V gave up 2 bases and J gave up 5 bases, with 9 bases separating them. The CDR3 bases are TGTGCCAGCAGCCAATCCGACAGAAATGAAAAACTGTTTTTT. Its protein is CASSQSDRNEKLFF.

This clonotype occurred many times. The CDR3 DNA reads TGTGCCAGCAGTTTCTCAGGGGGCAATCAGCCCCAGCATTTT. This codes for CASSFSGGNQPQHF. The gene calls are TRBV6-5 and TRBJ1-5, with D maybe TRBD1 (6 bases). CDR3 length: 14 residues. Germline assignment: CDR1 MNHEY and CDR2 SVGAGI. The V gene lost 4 bases and the J gene lost 2 bases, with 9 bases spanning the gap.

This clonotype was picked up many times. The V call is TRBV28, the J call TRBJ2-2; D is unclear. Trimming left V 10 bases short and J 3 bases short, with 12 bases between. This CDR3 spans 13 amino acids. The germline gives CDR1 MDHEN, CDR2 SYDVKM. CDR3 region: CATLRRDTGELFF. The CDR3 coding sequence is TGTGCCACCCTTAGGCGAGACACCGGGGAGCTGTTTTTT.

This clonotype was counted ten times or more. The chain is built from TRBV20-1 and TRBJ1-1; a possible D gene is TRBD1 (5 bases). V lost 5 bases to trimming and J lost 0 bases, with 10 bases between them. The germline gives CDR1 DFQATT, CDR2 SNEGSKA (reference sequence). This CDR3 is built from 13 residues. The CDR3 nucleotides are TGCAGTGCTCCGACAGACTTGAACACTGAAGCTTTCTTT. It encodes CSAPTDLNTEAFF.

The CDR3 DNA follows: TGTGCCATCAGCGCAAAAGGACAGGGGATCGACATTCAGTACTTC. Its protein product is CAISAKGQGIDIQYF. The chain links TRBV10-3 to TRBJ2-4; 9 bases align to TRBD1. Germline CDR1 ENHRY, CDR2 SYGVKD. Unmatched junction bases numbered 11, after V lost 6 bases and J lost 8 bases. This CDR3 is 15 amino acids long.

CDR3 bases: TGTGCCAGCAGCTCTAGATCGGGGGACACCGGGGAGCTGTTTTTT. Translation: CASSSRSGDTGELFF. The J gene is TRBJ2-2, the V gene TRBV7-2; maybe TRBD2 (6 bases). V was cut by 4 bases and J by 3 bases, with 12 bases left in between. The germline CDR1 and CDR2 sequences are SGHTA and FQGNSA. The CDR3 totals 15 residues.

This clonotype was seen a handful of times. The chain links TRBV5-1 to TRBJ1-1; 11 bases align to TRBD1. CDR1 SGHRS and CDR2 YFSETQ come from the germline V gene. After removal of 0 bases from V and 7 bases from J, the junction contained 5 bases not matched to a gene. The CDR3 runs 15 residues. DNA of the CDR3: TGCGCCAGCAGCTTGGAGGGACAGGGGGAAGGTGAAGCTTTCTTT. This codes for CASSLEGQGEGEAFF. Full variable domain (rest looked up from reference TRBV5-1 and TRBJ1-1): KAGVTQTPRYLIKTRGQQVTLSCSPISGHRSVSWYQQTPGQGLQFLFEYFSETQRNKGNFPGRFSGRQFSNSRSEMNVSTLELGDSALYLCASSLEGQGEGEAFFGQGTRLTVV.

This chain's CDR3 is CASTLTSGLQETQYF. The CDR3 DNA reads TGTGCCAGCACCCTGACTAGCGGCTTACAAGAGACCCAGTACTTC. The chain has TRBV7-2 and TRBJ2-5, with TRBD2 identical over 9 bases. CDR1 and CDR2 (germline): SGHTA, FQGNSA. The CDR3 loop spans 15 amino acids. Trimming removed 7 bases from V and 2 bases from J; junction bases left unmatched: 8. Full variable domain (outside the CDR3, taken from reference TRBV7-2 and TRBJ2-5): GAGVSQSPSNKVTEKGKDVELRCDPISGHTALYWYRQSLGQGLEFLIYFQGNSAPDKSGLPSDRFSAERTGGSVSTLTIQRTQQEDSAVYLCASTLTSGLQETQYFGPGTRLLVL.

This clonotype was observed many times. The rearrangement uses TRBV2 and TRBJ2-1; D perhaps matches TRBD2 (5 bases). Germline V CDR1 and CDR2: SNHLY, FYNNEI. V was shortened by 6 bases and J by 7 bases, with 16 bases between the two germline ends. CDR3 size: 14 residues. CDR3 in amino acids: CASRGFVATNEQFF. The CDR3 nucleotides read TGTGCCAGCAGAGGGTTTGTAGCGACGAATGAGCAGTTCTTC.

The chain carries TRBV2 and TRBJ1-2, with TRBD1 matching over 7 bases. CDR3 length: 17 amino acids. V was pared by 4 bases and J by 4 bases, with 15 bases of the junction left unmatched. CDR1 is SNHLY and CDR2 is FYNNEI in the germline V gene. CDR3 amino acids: CASSGYSTGQLIYGYTF. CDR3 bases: TGTGCCAGCAGTGGATACTCAACGGGACAGCTTATCTATGGCTACACCTTC.

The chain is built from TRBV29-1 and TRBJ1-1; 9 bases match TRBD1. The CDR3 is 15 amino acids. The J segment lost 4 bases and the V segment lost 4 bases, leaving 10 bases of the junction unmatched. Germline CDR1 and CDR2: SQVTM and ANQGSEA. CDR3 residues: CSVGELTGGGTEAFF. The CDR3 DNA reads TGCAGCGTTGGGGAGCTGACAGGGGGAGGCACTGAAGCTTTCTTT.

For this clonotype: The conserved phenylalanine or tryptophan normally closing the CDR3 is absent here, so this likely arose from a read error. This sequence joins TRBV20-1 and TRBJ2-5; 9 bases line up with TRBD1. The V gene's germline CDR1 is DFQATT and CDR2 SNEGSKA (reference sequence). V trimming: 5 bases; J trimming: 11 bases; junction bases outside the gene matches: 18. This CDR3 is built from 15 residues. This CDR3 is CSARPTGQGVWMQYL. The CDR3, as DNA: TGCAGTGCTCGACCAACGGGACAGGGAGTGTGGATGCAGTACCTC.